This T cell receptor (beta chain) is drawn from a study of CD8 T cells in Susac syndrome (dated by TCRdb to about 2019). With regard to the full study: Whether CD8+ T cell activation and differentiation in Susac syndrome was antigen driven was tested using repertoire sequencing. The clonality of the CD8+ T cell repertoire was compared across some eleven healthy donors, some 14 Susac syndrome patients and roughly 15 multiple sclerosis patients.

A remark on this clonotype: Its recognized antigen is unknown. There are no base qualities to consult, and no much larger clone falls within one base.

Here is what the overall study found, with its caveats: The study acknowledged that relatively few individuals were included in the TCR sequencing and HLA analysis.

RNA was extracted using the RNeasy kit, and roughly 0.5 to 1 microgram was reverse transcribed with random hexamers. The immunoSEQ multiplex PCR assay, which covers 54 Vbeta and 13 Jbeta segments, was used to amplify TCR beta CDR3 regions. PCR amplification bias was corrected using a synthetic template baseline for primer optimization and computational correction. The study's processing was this. Only productive sequences were kept, with reads annotated to V, D and J genes according to IMGT and analyzed in immunoSEQ Analyzer. Clonality was computed as one minus Shannon entropy normalized by log2 of the number of productive unique sequences. For each patient and control, public and private clones were evaluated within the 100 most prevalent clones. A clone was defined as Susac-specific if it was absent from the healthy and MS cohorts, from some 1,100 published viral clones and from other ImmuneACCESS disease sequences. The public sequencing data were trimmed at Q25 with fastp and processed into clonotypes with MiXCR by TCRdb, which kept only in-frame beta chains. Each entry is one CDR3 protein sequence, shown with its most common DNA and genes. TCRdb's processing, not the authors' own work, is the source of the V and J calls. The sample table contains some 150,000 distinct CDR3 sequences; only one count was recorded for 85% to 95% of them. The ten largest clonotypes hold 0.2% to 0.25% of the sample.

CDR1 and CDR2, per the germline V gene (reference sequence), are DFQATT and SNEGSKA. Relative to germline, V is 1 base shorter and J is 0 bases shorter, with 10 bases between their ends. The CDR3 has 16 amino acids, counting the end cysteine and phenylalanine. Only CDR3 DNA remains: 48 bases, in frame from the first base. High-throughput TCR beta sequencing profiled peripheral blood CD8+ and CD4+ T cells from healthy donors, Susac syndrome patients and multiple sclerosis patients. The multiple sclerosis controls were treatment-naive patients whose relapsing-remitting disease, either stable or active, fulfilled the revised McDonald criteria. CD8+ TEMRA cells were enriched by FACS, while bulk CD8+ and CD4+ T cells were purified by magnetic negative isolation. Blood was collected in EDTA tubes and processed within 24 hours, with PBMCs isolated through density gradient centrifugation. PBMCs intended for TCR sequencing were frozen in liquid nitrogen and were later thawed in a 37 degrees C water bath. The sorted or isolated CD4+, CD8+ and CD8+ TEMRA cells reached a purity of at least 90%.

The receptor was derived from a human donor with multiple sclerosis. The sample was CD8+ T cells from PBMCs. This receptor chain uses TRBV20-1 and TRBJ2-6; the D gene assignment is ambiguous. The CDR3 corresponds to CSARAAGASGANVLTF. The DNA sequence follows: TGCAGTGCTAGAGCCGCTGGCGCCTCTGGGGCCAACGTCCTGACTTTC.